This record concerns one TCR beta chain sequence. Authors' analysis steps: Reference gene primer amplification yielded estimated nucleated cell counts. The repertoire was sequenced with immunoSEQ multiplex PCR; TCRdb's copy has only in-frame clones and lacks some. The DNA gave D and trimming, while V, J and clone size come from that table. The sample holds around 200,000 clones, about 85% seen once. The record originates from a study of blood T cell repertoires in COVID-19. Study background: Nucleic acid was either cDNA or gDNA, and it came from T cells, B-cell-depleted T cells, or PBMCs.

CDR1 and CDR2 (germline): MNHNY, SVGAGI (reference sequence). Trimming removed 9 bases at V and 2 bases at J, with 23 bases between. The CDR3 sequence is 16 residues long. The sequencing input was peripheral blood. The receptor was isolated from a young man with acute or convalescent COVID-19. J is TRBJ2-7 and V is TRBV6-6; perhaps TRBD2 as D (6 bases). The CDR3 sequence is CASKGTWGTYAYEQYF. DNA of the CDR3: TGTGCCAGTAAAGGCACTTGGGGGACTTATGCCTACGAGCAGTACTTC.